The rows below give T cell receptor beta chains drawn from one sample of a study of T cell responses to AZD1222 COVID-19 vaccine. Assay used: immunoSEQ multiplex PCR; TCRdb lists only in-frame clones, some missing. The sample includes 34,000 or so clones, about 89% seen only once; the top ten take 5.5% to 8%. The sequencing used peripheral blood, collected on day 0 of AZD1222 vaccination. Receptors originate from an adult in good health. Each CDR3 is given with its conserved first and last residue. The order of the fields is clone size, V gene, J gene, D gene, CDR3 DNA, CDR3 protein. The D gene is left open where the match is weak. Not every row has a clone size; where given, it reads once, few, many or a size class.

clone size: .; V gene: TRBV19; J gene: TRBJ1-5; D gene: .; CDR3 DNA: TGTGCCAGTACCAAAGGGACCTATCCAAGCAATCAGCCCCAGCATTTT; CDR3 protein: CASTKGTYPSNQPQHF
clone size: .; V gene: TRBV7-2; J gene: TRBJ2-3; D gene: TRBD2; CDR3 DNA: TGTGCCAGCAGCTTAGCGCTTGGCGGGAGGGCCGCAGATACGCAGTATTTT; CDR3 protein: CASSLALGGRAADTQYF
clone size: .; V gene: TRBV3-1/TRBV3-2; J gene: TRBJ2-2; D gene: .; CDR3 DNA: TGTGCCAGCAGCCAAGTGACAGGAGGACGCGGGGAGCTGTTTTTT; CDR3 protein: CASSQVTGGRGELFF
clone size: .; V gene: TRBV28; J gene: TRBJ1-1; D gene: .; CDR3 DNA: TGTGCCAGCAGCCCTCCTAGCCGGGAAGCTTTCTTT; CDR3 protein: CASSPPSREAFF
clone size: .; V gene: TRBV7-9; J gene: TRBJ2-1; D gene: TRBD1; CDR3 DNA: TGTGCCAGCAGCTTGGGGACAGGGGAATATAATGAGCAGTTCTTC; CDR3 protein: CASSLGTGEYNEQFF
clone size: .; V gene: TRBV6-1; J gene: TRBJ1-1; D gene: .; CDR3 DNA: TGTGCCAGCAGTGAATCAGAAAACACTGAAGCTTTCTTT; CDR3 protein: CASSESENTEAFF
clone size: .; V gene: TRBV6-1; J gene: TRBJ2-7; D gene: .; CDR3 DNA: TGTGCCAGCAGTGAAATGGCAGGGCCCTACGAGCAGTACTTC; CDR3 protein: CASSEMAGPYEQYF
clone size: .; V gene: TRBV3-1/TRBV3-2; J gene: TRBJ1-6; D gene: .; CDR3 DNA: TGTGCCAGCAGCCAAGATGTAGGGGCCGGAAGGCATTCACCCCTCCACTTT; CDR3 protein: CASSQDVGAGRHSPLHF
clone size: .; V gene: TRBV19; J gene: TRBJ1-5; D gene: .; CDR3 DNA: TGTGCCAGTAGTCCTTTCCTCCAGCCCCAGCATTTT; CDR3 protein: CASSPFLQPQHF
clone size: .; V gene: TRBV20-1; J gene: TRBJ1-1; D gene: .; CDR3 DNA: TGCAGTGCTTGGGACGACACTGAAGCTTTCTTT; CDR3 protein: CSAWDDTEAFF
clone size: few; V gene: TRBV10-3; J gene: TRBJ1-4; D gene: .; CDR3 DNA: TGTGCCATCAGTACTTTGGACGGAAGAAATGAAAAACTGTTTTTT; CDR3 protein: CAISTLDGRNEKLFF
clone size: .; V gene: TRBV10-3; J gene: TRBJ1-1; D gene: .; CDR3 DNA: TGTGCCATCAGTGGGGCAGGGAACACTGAAGCTTTCTTT; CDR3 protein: CAISGAGNTEAFF
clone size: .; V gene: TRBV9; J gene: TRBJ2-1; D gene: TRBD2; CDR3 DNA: TGTGCCAGCAGCGTAGCAAGTAGCGGGAGATCTTACAATGAGCAGTTCTTC; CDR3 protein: CASSVASSGRSYNEQFF
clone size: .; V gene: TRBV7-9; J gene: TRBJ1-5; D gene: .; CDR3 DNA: TGTGCCAGCAGCTTAGCAGGTGTGGGACAGCCCCAGCATTTT; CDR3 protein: CASSLAGVGQPQHF
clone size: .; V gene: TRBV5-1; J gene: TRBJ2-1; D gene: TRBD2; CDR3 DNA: TGCGCCAGCAGCACGGGACTAGCGGGGAATGAGCAGTTCTTC; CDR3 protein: CASSTGLAGNEQFF
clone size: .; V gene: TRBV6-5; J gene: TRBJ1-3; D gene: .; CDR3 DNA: TGTGCCAGCAGTTACGGGGCAATCGGAAACACCATATATTTT; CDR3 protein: CASSYGAIGNTIYF
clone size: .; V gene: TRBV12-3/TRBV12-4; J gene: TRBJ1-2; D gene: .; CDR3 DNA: TGTGCCAGCAGTTTGAGGACGAGTTATGGCTACACCTTC; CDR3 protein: CASSLRTSYGYTF
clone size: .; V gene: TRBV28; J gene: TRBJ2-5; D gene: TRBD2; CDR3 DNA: TGTGCCAGCAAGATCCGGGGGGGAGTGGAGACCCAGTACTTC; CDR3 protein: CASKIRGGVETQYF
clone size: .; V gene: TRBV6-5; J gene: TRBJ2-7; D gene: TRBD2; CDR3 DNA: TGTGCCAGCAGTTTAGCGGGAGCCTCCTACGAGCAGTACTTC; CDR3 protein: CASSLAGASYEQYF
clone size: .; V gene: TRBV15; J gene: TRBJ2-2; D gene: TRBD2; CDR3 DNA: TGTGCCACCAGCAGCCGCCTGCGAACTAGCGGGAGCCCCACCGGGGAGCTGTTTTTT; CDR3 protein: CATSSRLRTSGSPTGELFF
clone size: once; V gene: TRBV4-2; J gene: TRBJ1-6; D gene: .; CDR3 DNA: TGTGCCAGCTCCCCGGCCCTGGCACAGCACTCACCCCTCCACTTT; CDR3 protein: CASSPALAQHSPLHF
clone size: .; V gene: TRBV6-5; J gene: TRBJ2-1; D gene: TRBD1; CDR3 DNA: TGTGCCAGCAGGGGACAGGGGGTAGGAAATGAGCAGTTCTTC; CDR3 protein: CASRGQGVGNEQFF
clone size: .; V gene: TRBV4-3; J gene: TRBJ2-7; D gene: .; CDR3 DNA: TGCGCCAGCAGCCAAGATGTCCGCGACGGTCCCTACGAGCAGTACTTC; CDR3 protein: CASSQDVRDGPYEQYF
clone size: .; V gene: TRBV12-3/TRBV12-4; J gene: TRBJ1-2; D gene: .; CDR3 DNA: TGTGCCAGCAGTCGAGGGTTGGACTATGGCTACACCTTC; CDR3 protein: CASSRGLDYGYTF
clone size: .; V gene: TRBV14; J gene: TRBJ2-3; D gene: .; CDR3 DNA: TGTGCCAGCAGCCAAGATCTAACAGATACGCAGTATTTT; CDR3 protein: CASSQDLTDTQYF
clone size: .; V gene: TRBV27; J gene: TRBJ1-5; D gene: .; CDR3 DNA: TGTGCCAGCAGCAATGGGGGTGGGGGCAATCAGCCCCAGCATTTT; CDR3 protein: CASSNGGGGNQPQHF
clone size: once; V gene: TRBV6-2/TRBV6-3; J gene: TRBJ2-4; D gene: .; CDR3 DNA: TGTGCCAGCAGTTACCGCGATGGTCAGTACTTC; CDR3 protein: CASSYRDGQYF
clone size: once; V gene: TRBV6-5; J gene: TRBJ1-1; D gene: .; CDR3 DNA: TGTGCCAGCACCCCTTCCGGTTACACTGAAGCTTTCTTT; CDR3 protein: CASTPSGYTEAFF
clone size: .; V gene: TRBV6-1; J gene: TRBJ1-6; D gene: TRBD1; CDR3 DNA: TGTGCCAGCAGTGAAGCTGCAGGGGGCTCTAATTCACCCCTCCACTTT; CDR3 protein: CASSEAAGGSNSPLHF
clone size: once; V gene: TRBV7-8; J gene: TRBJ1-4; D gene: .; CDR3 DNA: TGTGCCAGCAGCCTACAGGGTTTTAATGAAAAACTGTTTTTT; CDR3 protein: CASSLQGFNEKLFF
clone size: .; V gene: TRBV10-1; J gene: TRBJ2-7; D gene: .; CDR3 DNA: TGCGCCAGCAGTAGGACGGGGTACGAGCAGTACTTC; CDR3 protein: CASSRTGYEQYF
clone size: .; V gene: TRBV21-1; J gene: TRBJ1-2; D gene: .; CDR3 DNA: TGTGCCAGCAGCAATAGAAAGGGGAAGGACTATGGCTACACCTTC; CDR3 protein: CASSNRKGKDYGYTF
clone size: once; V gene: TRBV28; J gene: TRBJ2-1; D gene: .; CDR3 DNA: TGTGCCAGCAGTTCGACCTCAGGCGAGCAGTTCTTC; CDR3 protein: CASSSTSGEQFF
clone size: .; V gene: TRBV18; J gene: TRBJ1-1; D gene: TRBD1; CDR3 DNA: TGTGCCAGCTCACCTCCGGACAGGGTGGGGACTGAAGCTTTCTTT; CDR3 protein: CASSPPDRVGTEAFF
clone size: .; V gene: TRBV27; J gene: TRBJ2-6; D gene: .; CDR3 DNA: TGTGCCAGCAGACGACCTGGGGCCAACGTCCTGACTTTC; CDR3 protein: CASRRPGANVLTF
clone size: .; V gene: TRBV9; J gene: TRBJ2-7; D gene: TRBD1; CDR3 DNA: TGTGCCAGCAGCGTAGGCGCAGGGGGCCCCTACGAGCAGTACTTC; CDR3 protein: CASSVGAGGPYEQYF
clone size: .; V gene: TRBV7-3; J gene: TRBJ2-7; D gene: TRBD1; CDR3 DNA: TGTGCCAGCAGCTTAACGGGACAGGGAGCAAAGCAGTACTTC; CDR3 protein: CASSLTGQGAKQYF
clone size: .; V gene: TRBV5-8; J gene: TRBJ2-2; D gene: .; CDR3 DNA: TGTGCCTCAAAGAGGCGTACCTCGAACACCGGGGAGCTGTTTTTT; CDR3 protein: CASKRRTSNTGELFF
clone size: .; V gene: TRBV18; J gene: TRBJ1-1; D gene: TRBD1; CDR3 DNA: TGTGCCAGCTCAAGCCGACAGGGGGCGACCACTGAAGCTTTCTTT; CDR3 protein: CASSSRQGATTEAFF
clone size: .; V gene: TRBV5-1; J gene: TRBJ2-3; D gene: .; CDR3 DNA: TGCGCCAGCAGTCGCTCGAACACAGATACGCAGTATTTT; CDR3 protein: CASSRSNTDTQYF